This entry is about one T cell receptor beta chain. Its antigen is still unknown. At one end the junction does not follow the germline gene, possibly because of a read error. PCR involved 60 Vbeta and 13 Jbeta primers. Sequencing used immunoSEQ multiplex PCR; TCRdb keeps in-frame clones, though not all of them. The data contain fewer than 150,000 clones, roughly 78% of them singletons. The length of the CDR3 is 15 residues. Germline CDR1 SEHNR, CDR2 FQNEAQ (reference sequence). This sample is part of a study of cytomegalovirus exposure and HLA in healthy donors. Whole-study results and caveats: Earlier analysis found most TCR beta V segments productive about 87% or about 30% of the time.

The rearrangement links TRBV7-9 to TRBJ2-2; D is perhaps TRBD2 (6 bases). The sample was PBMCs. This receptor was obtained from a man aged 25 to 40 in good health. Written as DNA, the CDR3 is TGTTCCAGCAGTCCTACTAGCCTCAACACCGGGGAGCTGTTTTTT. Protein product: CSSSPTSLNTGELFF.